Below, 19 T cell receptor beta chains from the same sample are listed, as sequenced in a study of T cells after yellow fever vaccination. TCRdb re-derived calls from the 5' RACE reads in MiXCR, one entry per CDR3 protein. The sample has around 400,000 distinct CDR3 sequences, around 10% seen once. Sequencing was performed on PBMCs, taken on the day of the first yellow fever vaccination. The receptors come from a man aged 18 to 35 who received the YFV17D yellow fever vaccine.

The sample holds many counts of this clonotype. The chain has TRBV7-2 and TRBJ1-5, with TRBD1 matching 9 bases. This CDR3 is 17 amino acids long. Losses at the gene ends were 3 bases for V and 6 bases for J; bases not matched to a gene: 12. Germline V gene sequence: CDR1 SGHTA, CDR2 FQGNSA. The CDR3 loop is CASSLGGTGSVGQPQHF. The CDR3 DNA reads TGTGCCAGCAGCTTGGGGGGGACAGGGTCCGTCGGTCAGCCCCAGCATTTT.

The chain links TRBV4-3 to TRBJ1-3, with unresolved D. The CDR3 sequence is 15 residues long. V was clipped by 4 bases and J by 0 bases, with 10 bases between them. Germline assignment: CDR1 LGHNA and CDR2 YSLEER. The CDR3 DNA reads TGCGCCAGCAGCCGTCGCAGGAGCTCTGGAAACACCATATATTTT. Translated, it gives CASSRRRSSGNTIYF.

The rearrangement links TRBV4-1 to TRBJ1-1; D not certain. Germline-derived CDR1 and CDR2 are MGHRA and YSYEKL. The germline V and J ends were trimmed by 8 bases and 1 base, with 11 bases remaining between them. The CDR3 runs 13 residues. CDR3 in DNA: TGCGCCAGCGGGCTGGGGAGGAACACTGAAGCTTTCTTT. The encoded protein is CASGLGRNTEAFF.

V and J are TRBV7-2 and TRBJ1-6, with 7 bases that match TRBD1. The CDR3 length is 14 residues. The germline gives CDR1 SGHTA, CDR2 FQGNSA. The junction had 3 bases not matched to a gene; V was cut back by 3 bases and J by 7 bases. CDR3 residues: CASSFGRGNSPLHF. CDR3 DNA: TGTGCCAGCAGCTTTGGCAGGGGGAATTCACCCCTCCACTTT.

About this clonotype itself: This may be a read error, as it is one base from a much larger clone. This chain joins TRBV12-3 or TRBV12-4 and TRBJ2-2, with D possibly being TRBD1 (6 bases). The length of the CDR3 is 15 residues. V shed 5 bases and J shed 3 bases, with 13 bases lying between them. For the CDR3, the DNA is TGTGCCAGCAGTCGGACAGAGGATTACACCGGGGAGCTGTTTTTT. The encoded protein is CASSRTEDYTGELFF.

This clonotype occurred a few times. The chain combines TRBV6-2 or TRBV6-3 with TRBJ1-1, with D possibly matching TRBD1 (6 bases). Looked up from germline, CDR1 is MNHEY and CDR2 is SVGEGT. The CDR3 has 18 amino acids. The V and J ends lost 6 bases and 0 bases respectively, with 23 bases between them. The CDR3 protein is CASRSHQTGPFMNTEAFF. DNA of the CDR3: TGTGCCAGCAGATCCCACCAAACAGGGCCATTCATGAACACTGAAGCTTTCTTT.

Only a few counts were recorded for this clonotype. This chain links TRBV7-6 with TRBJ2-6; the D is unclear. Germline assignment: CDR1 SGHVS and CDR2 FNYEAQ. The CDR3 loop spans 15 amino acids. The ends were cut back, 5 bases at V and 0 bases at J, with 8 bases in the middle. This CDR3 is CASSLSVSGANVLTF. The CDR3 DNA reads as TGTGCCAGCAGCCTAAGCGTCTCTGGGGCCAACGTCCTGACTTTC.

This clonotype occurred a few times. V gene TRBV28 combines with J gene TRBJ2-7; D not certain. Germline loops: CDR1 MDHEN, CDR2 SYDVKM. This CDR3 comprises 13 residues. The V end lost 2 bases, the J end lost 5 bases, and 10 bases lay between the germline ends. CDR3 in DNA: TGTGCCAGCAGTTTAACTGCTGGGCACGAGCAGTACGTC. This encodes CASSLTAGHEQYV.

The CDR3 loop is CASSTGLLCQPQHF. The DNA of the CDR3 is TGTGCCAGCAGCACTGGGCTGCTCTGTCAGCCCCAGCATTTT. The chain joins TRBV12-1 to TRBJ1-5. TRBV12-1 is deemed a pseudogene. The CDR3 spans 14 residues.

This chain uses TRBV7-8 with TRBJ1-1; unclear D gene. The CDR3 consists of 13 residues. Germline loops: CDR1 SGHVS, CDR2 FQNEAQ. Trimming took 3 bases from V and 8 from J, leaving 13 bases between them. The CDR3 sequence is CASSLERGLEAFF. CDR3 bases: TGTGCCAGCAGCTTGGAACGTGGGTTAGAAGCTTTCTTT.

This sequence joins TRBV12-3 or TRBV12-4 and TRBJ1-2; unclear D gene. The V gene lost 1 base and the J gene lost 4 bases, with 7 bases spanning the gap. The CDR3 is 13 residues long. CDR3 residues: CASSLGSRYGYTF. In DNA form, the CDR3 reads TGTGCCAGCAGTTTAGGCAGCCGCTATGGCTACACCTTC.

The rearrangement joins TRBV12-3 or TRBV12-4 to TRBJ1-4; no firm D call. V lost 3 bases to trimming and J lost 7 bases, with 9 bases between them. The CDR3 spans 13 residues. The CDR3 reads CASSFGWREKLFF. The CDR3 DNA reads TGTGCCAGCAGTTTCGGGTGGCGTGAAAAACTGTTTTTT.

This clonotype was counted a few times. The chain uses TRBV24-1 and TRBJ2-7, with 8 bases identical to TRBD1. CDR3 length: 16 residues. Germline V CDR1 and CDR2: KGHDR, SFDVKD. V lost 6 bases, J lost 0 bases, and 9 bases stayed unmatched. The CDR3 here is CATSSSDRGLSYEQYV. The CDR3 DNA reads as TGTGCCACCAGTTCCTCTGACAGGGGCCTCTCCTACGAGCAGTACGTC.

DNA of the CDR3: TGTGCCAGCAGCCCTGGGGGGGCAGATACGCAGTATTTT. This codes for CASSPGGADTQYF. This chain links TRBV11-2 with TRBJ2-3, with 7 bases matching TRBD2. The germline V gene has CDR1 SGHAT and CDR2 FQNNGV. The CDR3 runs 13 residues. J was trimmed by 4 bases and V by 5 bases; bases with no gene match: 3.

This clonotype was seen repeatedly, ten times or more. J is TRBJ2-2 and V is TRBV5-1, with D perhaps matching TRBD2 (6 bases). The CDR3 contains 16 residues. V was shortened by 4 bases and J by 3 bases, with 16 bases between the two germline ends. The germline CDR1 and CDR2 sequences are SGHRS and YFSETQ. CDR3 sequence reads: CASSRRLGPYTGELFF. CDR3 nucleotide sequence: TGCGCCAGCAGCCGTAGACTAGGCCCGTACACCGGGGAGCTGTTTTTT.

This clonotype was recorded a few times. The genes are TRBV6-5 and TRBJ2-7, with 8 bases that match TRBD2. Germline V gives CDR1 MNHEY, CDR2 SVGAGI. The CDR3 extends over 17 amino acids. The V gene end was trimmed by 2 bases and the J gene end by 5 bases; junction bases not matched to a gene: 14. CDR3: CASSYHQRGPGGDEQYF. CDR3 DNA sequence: TGTGCCAGCAGTTACCACCAGCGGGGGCCCGGTGGTGACGAGCAGTACTTC.

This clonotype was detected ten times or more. CDR3 amino acids: CASSEMHPYEQYF. The CDR3 DNA reads as TGTGCCAGCAGTGAAATGCACCCCTACGAGCAGTACTTC. This chain uses TRBV6-1 with TRBJ2-7; D not certain. The CDR3 has 13 residues. CDR1 MNHNS and CDR2 SASEGT come from the germline V gene. Trimming cost V 2 bases and J 2 bases, with 7 bases left between them.

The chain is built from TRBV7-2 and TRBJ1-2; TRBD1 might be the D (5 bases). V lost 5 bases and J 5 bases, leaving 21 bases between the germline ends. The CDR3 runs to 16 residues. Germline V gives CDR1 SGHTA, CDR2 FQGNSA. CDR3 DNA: TGTGCCAGCAGCCCACCGGCGGGGCCATCTTGGTATGGCTACACCTTC. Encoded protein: CASSPPAGPSWYGYTF.

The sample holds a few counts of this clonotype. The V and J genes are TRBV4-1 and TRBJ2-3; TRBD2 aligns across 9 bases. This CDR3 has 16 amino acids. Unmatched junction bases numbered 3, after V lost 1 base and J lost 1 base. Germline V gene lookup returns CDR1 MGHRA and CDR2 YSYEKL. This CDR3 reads CASSQGASGGTDTQYF. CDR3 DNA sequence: TGCGCCAGCAGCCAAGGGGCTAGCGGGGGCACAGATACGCAGTATTTT.